This T cell receptor beta chain was sequenced during a study of tumor and adjacent non-tumor tissue in lung cancer. Study-wide context: Stage I to III disease affected 10 men and roughly 5 women aged roughly 30 to 76.

A modified ARM-PCR protocol with three rounds of nested PCR amplified TCRbeta. TCRdb reprocessed the multiplex PCR reads with MiXCR, giving one entry per CDR3 protein. This table holds around 200,000 distinct CDR3 sequences, approximately 74% found once. This clonotype has only a few counts. Antigen unknown. Trimming pared 6 bases from V and 2 bases from J, leaving 14 bases between. The CDR3 runs to 15 residues. Notes on the study in general: Significantly higher TCR diversity was found in tumor than normal lung. In normal lung, the top 100 clones were significantly more dominant than in tumor.

No cell sorting was done before RNA was extracted from the tissue. The sequencing input was lung tumor tissue. The chain recombines TRBV12-3 or TRBV12-4 with TRBJ1-3; no clear D gene. The TCR originated in a man between 60 and 75 years old with non-small cell lung cancer. The CDR3 protein is CASRWTGNPGNTIYF. The CDR3 nucleotides are TGTGCCAGCAGGTGGACGGGGAACCCTGGAAACACCATATATTTT.